The 26 T cell receptor beta chains in this list originate from one sample, sequenced in a study of T cell responses to AZD1222 COVID-19 vaccine. Sequencing used immunoSEQ multiplex PCR; TCRdb keeps in-frame clones, though not all of them. The data show approximately 150,000 clones, 80% to 95% seen once. The source was peripheral blood, collected on day 0 of AZD1222 vaccination. All receptors come from an adult in good health.

J is TRBJ1-5 and V is TRBV27, with TRBD1 identical over 7 bases. V lost 5 bases, J lost 6 bases, and 4 bases stayed unmatched. The CDR3 is 13 residues long. Germline V gives CDR1 MNHEY, CDR2 SMNVEV (reference sequence). The CDR3 reads CASSPDRTQPQHF. The CDR3 nucleotides read TGTGCCAGCAGTCCGGACAGGACTCAGCCCCAGCATTTT.

The J gene is TRBJ2-7, the V gene TRBV3-1 (or the pseudogene TRBV3-2); D ambiguous. The length of the CDR3 is 17 residues. Germline values: CDR1 LGHDT, CDR2 YNNKEL (reference sequence). Trimming pared 5 bases from V and 0 bases from J, leaving 20 bases between. Here the CDR3 reads CASSVRLMTLGSYEQYF. CDR3 sequence (DNA): TGTGCCAGCAGCGTGAGACTTATGACACTTGGCTCCTACGAGCAGTACTTC.

The V gene is TRBV2, the J gene TRBJ1-1, with D possibly matching TRBD1 (5 bases). V lost 7 bases and J lost 4, with 16 bases in between. Looked up from germline, CDR1 is SNHLY and CDR2 is FYNNEI. The length of the CDR3 is 14 residues. The CDR3 is CASIPWGGFTEAFF. CDR3 bases: TGTGCCAGCATCCCGTGGGGGGGGTTCACTGAAGCTTTCTTT.

The chain couples TRBV21-1 to TRBJ2-7; the D call of TRBD2 is as the table states it, not checked on the DNA. TRBV21-1 is flagged as a pseudogene. This CDR3 comprises 17 residues. CDR3 nucleotides: TGTGCCAGCAGCACCCCACTAGCGGGAGTGATGTTGTACGAGCAGTACTTC. Its translation is CASSTPLAGVMLYEQYF.

V usage is TRBV9 and J usage is TRBJ2-7; D is perhaps TRBD2 (6 bases). CDR3 length equals 14 residues. V was clipped by 4 bases and J by 1 base, with 12 bases between them. CDR1 is SGDLS, CDR2 YYNGEE, per germline. The CDR3 sequence is CASSPRDSSYEQYF. Written as DNA, the CDR3 is TGTGCCAGCAGCCCCCGGGACTCGTCCTACGAGCAGTACTTC.

This chain uses TRBV19 with TRBJ2-2, with 9 nucleotides matching TRBD1. The CDR3 covers 17 residues. The V segment lost 6 bases and the J segment 3 bases; nucleotides outside the gene matches: 11. Germline CDR1 LNHDA, CDR2 SQIVND (reference sequence). CDR3 nucleotides: TGTGCCAGTAGGATCCCTCCGACAGGGGGGGACACCGGGGAGCTGTTTTTT. Its translation: CASRIPPTGGDTGELFF.

The table lists this clone with a few counts. The chain recombines TRBV5-4 with TRBJ1-1; the D is unclear. Germline V gives CDR1 SGHNT, CDR2 YYREEE (reference sequence). There are 14 residues in the CDR3. V lost 1 base, J lost 0 bases, and 7 bases lay in between. In DNA form, the CDR3 reads TGTGCCAGCAGCTTGATAGCAGTGAACACTGAAGCTTTCTTT. Amino acids: CASSLIAVNTEAFF.

This chain links TRBV19 with TRBJ1-2; tentatively, D is TRBD1 (5 bases). The CDR3 totals 13 residues. The V gene lost 5 bases and the J gene lost 7 bases, with 14 bases spanning the gap. Germline lookup yields CDR1 LNHDA and CDR2 SQIVND (reference sequence). The CDR3, as DNA: TGTGCCAGTAGTCTGGGGCAGGGTCTTGGCTACACCTTC. Translating it yields CASSLGQGLGYTF.

The chain recombines TRBV7-9 with TRBJ2-1; no clear D. The CDR3 consists of 14 residues. The V gene lost 5 bases and the J gene lost 1 base, with 9 bases spanning the gap. Germline-derived CDR1 and CDR2 are SEHNR and FQNEAQ (reference sequence). The CDR3 DNA reads TGTGCCAGCAGCCCAAGTGCTTCCTACAATGAGCAGTTCTTC. It codes for CASSPSASYNEQFF.

The chain employs TRBV7-9 and TRBJ2-7; no clear D gene. The germline V gene encodes CDR1 SEHNR and CDR2 FQNEAQ (reference sequence). Trimming shortened V by 0 bases and J by 2 bases, and 5 bases separated the two germline ends. This CDR3 has 13 residues. CDR3 DNA sequence: TGTGCCAGCAGCTTAGCTTTGGCCTACGAGCAGTACTTC. As protein: CASSLALAYEQYF.

This chain joins TRBV2 and TRBJ1-1; TRBD1 aligns across 7 bases. J was trimmed by 4 bases and V by 4 bases; bases with no gene match: 3. This CDR3 comprises 13 residues. Germline V gene lookup returns CDR1 SNHLY and CDR2 FYNNEI. CDR3 bases: TGTGCCAGCAGTGTTCGACAGGGCACTGAAGCTTTCTTT. It specifies CASSVRQGTEAFF.

The chain carries TRBV7-9 and TRBJ2-4; D gene ambiguous. The CDR3 extends over 12 amino acids. Trimming left V 5 bases short and J 6 bases short, with 8 bases between. Per germline, CDR1 SEHNR and CDR2 FQNEAQ (reference sequence). The CDR3 protein is CASSGSGNIQYF. DNA for the CDR3: TGTGCCAGCAGCGGTTCTGGAAACATTCAGTACTTC.

This chain joins TRBV27 and TRBJ2-7; D ambiguous. The CDR3 length is 11 residues. Germline-derived CDR1 and CDR2 are MNHEY and SMNVEV (reference sequence). V was clipped by 5 bases and J by 7 bases, with 9 bases between them. DNA for the CDR3: TGTGCCAGCAGTCACGCCGGGGAGCAGTACTTC. Protein product: CASSHAGEQYF.

This clone has a handful of counts. The chain joins TRBV5-1 to TRBJ2-1; TRBD1 matches 8 bases. J lost 9 bases, V lost 2 bases, and 16 bases had no gene match. Germline CDR1 and CDR2: SGHRS and YFSETQ. The length of the CDR3 is 17 residues. As DNA, the CDR3 is TGCGCCAGCAGCTTTTCAGGGGGCGTAATCCCGGGTGGTGAGCAGTTCTTC. It codes for CASSFSGGVIPGGEQFF.

The rearrangement uses TRBV10-3 and TRBJ1-3, with 9 positions matching TRBD1. The length of the CDR3 is 18 residues. With 2 bases clipped from V and 3 bases from J, the junction kept 11 bases outside the gene matches. Germline values: CDR1 ENHRY, CDR2 SYGVKD. DNA of the CDR3: TGTGCCATCAGTGAGCACGAGTCGGACAGGGGCTTTGGAAACACCATATATTTT. It is translated as CAISEHESDRGFGNTIYF.

The V and J genes are TRBV27 and TRBJ1-2; D might be TRBD1 (6 bases). CDR3 size: 16 residues. The V gene's germline CDR1 is MNHEY and CDR2 SMNVEV (reference sequence). V was cut by 4 bases and J by 4 bases, with 19 bases left in between. The CDR3 DNA follows: TGTGCCAGCAGTTCCAGACGCGAGGGGGGACGCTATGGCTACACCTTC. Protein product: CASSSRREGGRYGYTF.

This chain uses TRBV24-1 with TRBJ2-3; 9 nucleotides match TRBD2. The length of the CDR3 is 16 residues. J was trimmed by 4 bases and V by 3 bases; bases with no gene match: 7. Germline values: CDR1 KGHDR, CDR2 SFDVKD. CDR3 nucleotide sequence: TGTGCCACCAGTGATCCGGGACTAGCAGGGTCAGATACGCAGTATTTT. Its translation is CATSDPGLAGSDTQYF.

The chain carries TRBV5-5 and TRBJ2-7; 7 bases match TRBD2. V dropped 0 bases and J dropped 2; count of bases not matched to a gene: 2. This CDR3 is 14 amino acids long. CDR1 and CDR2 from the germline V gene are SGHKS and YYEKEE (reference sequence). DNA for the CDR3: TGTGCCAGCAGCTTGGTCGCGGGAGCCTACGAGCAGTACTTC. It translates to CASSLVAGAYEQYF.

The chain carries TRBV21-1 and TRBJ2-7; no DNA check was done on the table's D call, TRBD2. TRBV21-1 is annotated as a pseudogene. The CDR3 contains 16 residues. CDR3 sequence (DNA): TGTGCCAGCAGCCCCGGGCTAGCGGGAGGGCCCCACGAGCAGTACTTC. Amino acid sequence: CASSPGLAGGPHEQYF.

This clone is a singleton in its sample. The chain couples TRBV5-1 to TRBJ1-2; no clear D. The ends were cut back, 4 bases at V and 2 bases at J, with 6 bases in the middle. The CDR3 consists of 12 residues. Germline V gene data show CDR1 as SGHRS and CDR2 as YFSETQ. CDR3 bases: TGCGCCAGCAGCCTCGGGAACTATGGCTACACCTTC. It translates to CASSLGNYGYTF.

The V call is TRBV27, the J call TRBJ1-1, with 8 bases aligning to TRBD1. V was pared by 1 base and J by 2 bases, with 3 bases of the junction left unmatched. The CDR3 is 15 amino acids. The germline gives CDR1 MNHEY, CDR2 SMNVEV (reference sequence). CDR3 in DNA: TGTGCCAGCAGTTTATGGGGGACAGGCAACACTGAAGCTTTCTTT. This codes for CASSLWGTGNTEAFF.

The chain recombines TRBV11-1 with TRBJ2-7; a weak D match, TRBD2 (6 bases). The CDR3 contains 12 residues. CDR1 is SGHAT, CDR2 FQDESV, per germline (reference sequence). V was cut by 7 bases and J by 5 bases, with 12 bases left in between. This chain's CDR3 is CASKGRGNEQYF. The CDR3 nucleotides read TGTGCCAGCAAGGGCCGCGGGAACGAGCAGTACTTC. The full variable domain, completed using reference TRBV11-1 and TRBJ2-7, is EAEVAQSPRYKITEKSQAVAFWCDPISGHATLYWYRQILGQGPELLVQFQDESVVDDSQLPKDRFSAERLKGVDSTLKIQPAELGDSAMYLCASKGRGNEQYFGPGTRLTVT.

The chain employs TRBV2 and TRBJ2-3, with 13 bases identical to TRBD2. Germline assignment: CDR1 SNHLY and CDR2 FYNNEI. V lost 6 bases, J lost 6 bases, and 9 bases stayed unmatched. This CDR3 has 16 amino acids. The chain's CDR3 is CASSPRTSGRRDTQYF. The CDR3, as DNA: TGTGCCAGCAGCCCTAGGACTAGCGGGAGAAGGGATACGCAGTATTTT.

The chain employs TRBV7-2 and TRBJ2-5; possibly TRBD1 or TRBD2 for D (5 bases each). The ends were cut back, 5 bases at V and 5 bases at J, with 21 bases in the middle. The germline gives CDR1 SGHTA, CDR2 FQGNSA. The CDR3 extends over 16 amino acids. The CDR3 bases are TGTGCCAGCAGCCTTGCAGGGAGACGTATAGGGGAGACCCAGTACTTC. It is translated as CASSLAGRRIGETQYF.

This chain uses TRBV2 with TRBJ1-6; maybe TRBD1 (5 bases). The CDR3 consists of 15 residues. The germline CDR1 and CDR2 sequences are SNHLY and FYNNEI. Trimming removed 6 bases from V and 0 bases from J, with 9 bases in between. CDR3 DNA sequence: TGTGCCAGCAGCGGGGCGAGCTCCTATAATTCACCCCTCCACTTT. Translation: CASSGASSYNSPLHF.

The chain couples TRBV12-3 or TRBV12-4 to TRBJ1-1; unclear D gene. This CDR3 is 11 amino acids long. Trimming removed 6 bases from V and 5 bases from J, with 7 bases in between. This CDR3 reads CASSLWTEAFF. The CDR3 DNA reads TGTGCCAGCAGCTTGTGGACTGAAGCTTTCTTT.